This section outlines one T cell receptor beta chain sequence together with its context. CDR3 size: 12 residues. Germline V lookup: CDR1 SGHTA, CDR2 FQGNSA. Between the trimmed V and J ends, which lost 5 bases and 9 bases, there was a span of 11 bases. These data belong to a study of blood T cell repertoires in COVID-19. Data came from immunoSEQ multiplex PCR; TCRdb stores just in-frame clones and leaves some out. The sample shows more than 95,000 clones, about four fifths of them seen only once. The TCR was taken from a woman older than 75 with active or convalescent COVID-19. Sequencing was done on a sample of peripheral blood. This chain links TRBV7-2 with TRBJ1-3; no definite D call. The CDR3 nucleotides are TGTGCCAGCAGCGTGAACGTCGGCACCATATATTTT. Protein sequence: CASSVNVGTIYF.